Each of the 12 T cell receptor beta chains below was sequenced from the same sample in a study of blood T cells in healthy people across ages. The second PCR ran about 6 to 11 cycles with a sample-barcoded 5' primer and J-beta primers. From the 5' RACE reads, TCRdb called clonotypes with MiXCR, one entry per CDR3 protein. The sample holds hundreds of thousands of distinct CDR3 sequences; 44% are singletons and the top ten take about a fifth. Source material: blood. These receptors were obtained from a man between 60 and 70 years old in good health.

The J gene is TRBJ2-7, the V gene TRBV20-1, with TRBD1 as a possible D gene (6 bases). Matching the DNA end better, TRBJ2-5 makes the J call doubtful. Germline V gene data show CDR1 as DFQATT and CDR2 as SNEGSKA (reference sequence). CDR3 size: 15 residues. CDR3 bases: TGCAGTGCTAGAGTTCAGGTCAGGGGAGTTGAGACCCAGTACTTC. Encoded protein: CSARVQVRGVETQYF.

This clonotype was counted between two and nine times. The CDR3 spells CSARPTGSSGANVLTF. The CDR3 nucleotides are TGCAGTGCTAGACCGACAGGGAGCTCTGGGGCCAACGTCCTGACTTTC. The chain links TRBV20-1 to TRBJ2-6, with 7 bases aligning to TRBD1. The germline gives CDR1 DFQATT, CDR2 SNEGSKA (reference sequence). The CDR3 runs 16 residues. The trim removed 2 bases at V and 0 bases at J, leaving 4 bases unmatched.

V is TRBV7-2 and J is TRBJ2-5, with 9 bases that match TRBD1. Trimming took 0 bases from V and 0 from J; bases not matched to a gene: 8. Per the germline V gene, CDR1 is SGHTA and CDR2 is FQGNSA. The CDR3 is 18 residues long. This CDR3 is CASSLAPTGQGNQETQYF. CDR3 sequence (DNA): TGTGCCAGCAGCTTAGCCCCGACGGGACAGGGTAACCAAGAGACCCAGTACTTC.

This clonotype was seen a few times. The V call is TRBV29-1, the J call TRBJ1-1; D gene unclear. The CDR3 loop spans 14 amino acids. Germline lookup yields CDR1 SQVTM and CDR2 ANQGSEA. V shed 4 bases and J shed 1 base, with 13 bases lying between them. The CDR3 protein is CSVGELSPNTEAFF. The CDR3 region has the DNA TGCAGCGTTGGGGAGCTCAGTCCGAACACTGAAGCTTTCTTT.

V and J are TRBV7-2 and TRBJ1-1; TRBD1 might be the D (5 bases). Germline loops: CDR1 SGHTA, CDR2 FQGNSA. The CDR3 has 13 residues. V gave up 3 bases and J gave up 3 bases, with 8 bases separating them. The CDR3 here is CASSFGGHTEAFF. The DNA for the CDR3 is TGTGCCAGCAGCTTTGGGGGACACACTGAAGCTTTCTTT.

This chain links TRBV19 with TRBJ2-3, with D hard to call. V lost 3 bases and J 2 bases, leaving 9 bases between the germline ends. The CDR3 spans 14 residues. Germline V gene data show CDR1 as LNHDA and CDR2 as SQIVND (reference sequence). The CDR3 nucleotides are TGTGCCAGTAGTATGTTACAGTACACAGATACGCAGTATTTT. Its translation is CASSMLQYTDTQYF. Filled out from reference TRBV19 and TRBJ2-3, the complete variable domain reads DGGITQSPKYLFRKEGQNVTLSCEQNLNHDAMYWYRQDPGQGLRLIYYSQIVNDFQKGDIAEGYSVSREKKESFPLTVTSAQKNPTAFYLCASSMLQYTDTQYFGPGTRLTVL.

This clonotype was observed a few times. The chain carries TRBV12-5 and TRBJ2-5; 10 nucleotides line up with TRBD1. The V segment lost 6 bases and the J segment 1 base; nucleotides outside the gene matches: 5. Germline values: CDR1 LGHNT, CDR2 FRNRAP. The CDR3 consists of 15 residues. DNA for the CDR3: TGTGCTAGTGGCCCAGGACAGGGGGGCCAAGAGACCCAGTACTTC. Translated, it gives CASGPGQGGQETQYF.

V gene TRBV5-5 combines with J gene TRBJ1-2, with no clear D. The germline CDR1 and CDR2 sequences are SGHKS and YYEKEE (reference sequence). With 4 bases removed from V and 0 bases from J, the gap between germline ends came to 13 bases. CDR3 length: 15 residues. The CDR3 sequence: CASSLGGGSNYGYTF. CDR3 bases: TGTGCCAGCAGCCTGGGTGGCGGGTCTAACTATGGCTACACCTTC.

The rearrangement links TRBV7-2 to TRBJ2-5, with D unclear. The CDR3 sequence is 15 residues long. Between the trimmed V and J ends, which lost 1 base and 2 bases, there was a span of 11 bases. Germline V lookup: CDR1 SGHTA, CDR2 FQGNSA. The CDR3 region is CASSLVTGRQETQYF. Here the CDR3 DNA reads TGTGCCAGCAGCTTAGTGACCGGAAGGCAAGAGACCCAGTACTTC.

The chain joins TRBV7-9 to TRBJ2-3; 12 bases are shared with TRBD1. Looked up from germline, CDR1 is SEHNR and CDR2 is FQNEAQ (reference sequence). The CDR3 is made up of 16 amino acids. V lost 4 bases, J lost 4 bases, and 6 bases stayed unmatched. The CDR3 loop is CASSSWGQGAADTQYF. CDR3 bases: TGTGCCAGCAGCTCATGGGGACAGGGGGCCGCAGATACGCAGTATTTT.

The rearrangement links TRBV5-1 to TRBJ2-3; 13 bases agree with TRBD2. The germline CDR1 and CDR2 sequences are SGHRS and YFSETQ. V lost 6 bases to trimming and J lost 5 bases; unmatched junction nucleotides: 12. The CDR3 runs to 17 residues. The CDR3, as DNA: TGCGCCAGCACCTGGACTAGCGGGGGAGATCCTCAAGATACGCAGTATTTT. Protein sequence: CASTWTSGGDPQDTQYF.

Only a few counts were recorded for this clonotype. V is TRBV15 and J is TRBJ2-7; no clear D gene. CDR1 and CDR2 from the germline V gene are LNHNV and YYDKDF (reference sequence). The V gene lost 0 bases and the J gene lost 1 base, with 7 bases spanning the gap. The CDR3 covers 14 residues. The CDR3 loop is CATSRDRKSYEQYF. The CDR3 coding sequence is TGTGCCACCAGCAGAGATAGAAAATCCTACGAGCAGTACTTC.